The clone carrying this T cell receptor (beta chain) was seen only once. Produced via immunoSEQ multiplex PCR; TCRdb's table is partial and in-frame only. The table has 55,000 to 75,000 clones, about 86% seen once. The entry originates in a study of T cells in localized non-small cell lung cancer. V was trimmed by 4 bases and J by 2 bases, leaving 10 bases between them. The CDR3 sequence is 14 residues long. CDR1 and CDR2 (germline): MNHNS, SASEGT. Sample: peripheral blood, taken before any cancer treatment. The receptor comes from a male donor at least 60 years old with stage III squamous cell lung carcinoma. The gene calls are TRBV6-1 and TRBJ2-3; D tentatively fits TRBD1 or TRBD2 (5 bases each). The CDR3 region is CASSGGTLTDTQYF. The CDR3 DNA follows: TGTGCCAGCAGTGGGGGGACGCTCACAGATACGCAGTATTTT.